The present entry profiles one T cell receptor (beta chain) with its context. The antigen is not known. The J segment lost 0 bases and the V segment lost 3 bases, leaving 6 bases of the junction unmatched. Per the germline V gene, CDR1 is SGDLS and CDR2 is YYNGEE. The CDR3 consists of 16 residues. The record originates from a study of T cells in Graves' hyperthyroidism and ophthalmopathy. Each diagnosis drew on symptoms, thyroxine, TRAb, thyroid ultrasound and orbital computed tomography findings. Study results and caveats: Most expanded thyroid clonotypes above 0.001 recurred in blood.

Amplification yielded TCR beta CDR3 regions, with RNA transcripts as the source. When the TCR CDR3 underwent first-round RT-PCR, the HTBI primer set was used. MiXCR, run by TCRdb on the multiplex PCR reads, gives a single entry per CDR3 protein. In the table there are 500,000 to 800,000 distinct CDR3 sequences, 45% of which are singletons. Sequenced: peripheral blood or thyroid tissue (not recorded which). This chain links TRBV9 with TRBJ1-5; the match to TRBD1 covers 7 bases. This receptor was obtained from an adult man with Graves' disease, either hyperthyroidism or ophthalmopathy (not recorded which). Here the CDR3 DNA reads TGTGCCAGCAGCGCGACAGGGATCGGTAGCAATCAGCCCCAGCATTTT. As protein: CASSATGIGSNQPQHF.